The clone carrying this T cell receptor beta chain was recorded a few times. Its antigen is not identified. The sample comes from a study of human T cells and chemical hapten exposure. Turning to the study itself: Minor pooled library volume differences mainly drove per-sample TCR yield variation.

The CDR3 has 13 amino acids. V was trimmed by 5 bases and J by 4 bases, leaving 12 bases between them. The germline V gene encodes CDR1 SGHVS and CDR2 FNYEAQ. Study outcomes and limitations: Among TCRs, those above 1 in 1000 frequency were unaffected by DPC sensitization.

Time point in this sample: healthy volunteer bleed at 2 weeks. Unfractionated whole blood was the source of the extracted total RNA. Individual cDNA molecules received unique molecular identifiers in the library. In the authors' methods: Per-sample TCR counts ranged from about 23,224 to 690,600, median around 88,000. In TCRdb, the RACE reads were re-called with MiXCR into one record per CDR3 protein. These V and J calls are TCRdb output, not the study's own analysis. The repertoire consists of some 120,000 distinct CDR3 sequences, with around 8.3% occurring once and the leading ten covering around 2%.

The sample consisted of whole blood. The receptor was derived from a male donor in good health. Some clones in this sample may be carry-over from other donors' samples. The chain carries TRBV7-6 and TRBJ2-7; the D is unclear. CDR3 amino acids: CASSPNGRYEQYF. CDR3 coding DNA: TGTGCCAGCAGCCCCAATGGGCGGTACGAGCAGTACTTC.